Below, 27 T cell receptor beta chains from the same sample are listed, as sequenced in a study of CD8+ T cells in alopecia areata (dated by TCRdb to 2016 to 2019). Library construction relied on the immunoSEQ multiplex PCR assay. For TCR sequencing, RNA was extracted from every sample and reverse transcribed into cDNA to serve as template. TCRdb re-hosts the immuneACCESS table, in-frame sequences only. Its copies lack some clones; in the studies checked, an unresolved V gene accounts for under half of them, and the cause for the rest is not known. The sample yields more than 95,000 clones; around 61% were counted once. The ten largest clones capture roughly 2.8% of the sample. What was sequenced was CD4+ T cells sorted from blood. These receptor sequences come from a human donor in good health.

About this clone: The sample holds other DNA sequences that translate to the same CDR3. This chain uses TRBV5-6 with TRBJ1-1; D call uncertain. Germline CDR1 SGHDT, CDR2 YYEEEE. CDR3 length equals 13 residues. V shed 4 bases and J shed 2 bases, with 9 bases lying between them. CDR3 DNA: TGTGCCAGCAGCCCTGGCATCAACACTGAAGCTTTCTTT. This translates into CASSPGINTEAFF.

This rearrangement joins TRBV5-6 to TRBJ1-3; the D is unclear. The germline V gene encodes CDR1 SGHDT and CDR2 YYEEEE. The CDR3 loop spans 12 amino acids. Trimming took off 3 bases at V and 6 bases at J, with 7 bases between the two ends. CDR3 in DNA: TGTGCCAGCAGCTCTACGACAAACACCATATATTTT. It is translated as CASSSTTNTIYF.

As DNA, the CDR3 is TGTGCCCTCGAAGGCAGACCCCTTAGAATTGGCTACACCTTC. Translation: CALEGRPLRIGYTF. This rearrangement joins TRBV7-9 to TRBJ1-2; D is uncertain. The CDR3 covers 14 residues. Looked up from germline, CDR1 is SEHNR and CDR2 is FQNEAQ (reference sequence). The V gene lost 11 bases and the J gene lost 7 bases, with 23 bases spanning the gap.

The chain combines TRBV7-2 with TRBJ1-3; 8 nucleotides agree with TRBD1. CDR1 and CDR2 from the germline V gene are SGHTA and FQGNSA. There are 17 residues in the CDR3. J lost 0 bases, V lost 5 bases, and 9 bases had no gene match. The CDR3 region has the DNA TGTGCCAGCAGCGCAAAGGGACAGGCGAACTCTGGAAACACCATATATTTT. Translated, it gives CASSAKGQANSGNTIYF.

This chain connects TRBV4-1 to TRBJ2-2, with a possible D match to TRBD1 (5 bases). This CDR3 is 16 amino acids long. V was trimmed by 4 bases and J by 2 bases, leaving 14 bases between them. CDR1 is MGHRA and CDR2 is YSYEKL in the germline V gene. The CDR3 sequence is CASSRRGQGNTGELFF. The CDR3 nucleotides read TGCGCCAGCAGCCGAAGAGGTCAGGGAAACACCGGGGAGCTGTTTTTT.

CDR3 in amino acids: CASSFTRDRVDTF. The CDR3 DNA is TGTGCCAGCAGCTTTACCCGGGACAGGGTCGACACCTTC. The chain has TRBV11-2 and TRBJ1-2, with TRBD1 matching 9 bases. The V gene's germline CDR1 is SGHAT and CDR2 FQNNGV. CDR3 size: 13 residues. V was pared by 3 bases and J by 12 bases, with 8 bases of the junction left unmatched.

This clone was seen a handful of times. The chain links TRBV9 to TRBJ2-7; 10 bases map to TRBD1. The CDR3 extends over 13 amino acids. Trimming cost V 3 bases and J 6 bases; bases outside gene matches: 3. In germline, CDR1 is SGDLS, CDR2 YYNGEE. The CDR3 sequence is CASSAWDRGEQYF. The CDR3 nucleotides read TGTGCCAGCAGCGCCTGGGACAGGGGCGAGCAGTACTTC.

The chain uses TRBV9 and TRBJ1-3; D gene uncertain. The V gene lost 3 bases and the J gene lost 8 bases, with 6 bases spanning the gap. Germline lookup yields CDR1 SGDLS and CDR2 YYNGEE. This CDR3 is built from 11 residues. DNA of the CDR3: TGTGCCAGCAGCGACACGTACACCATATATTTT. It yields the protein CASSDTYTIYF.

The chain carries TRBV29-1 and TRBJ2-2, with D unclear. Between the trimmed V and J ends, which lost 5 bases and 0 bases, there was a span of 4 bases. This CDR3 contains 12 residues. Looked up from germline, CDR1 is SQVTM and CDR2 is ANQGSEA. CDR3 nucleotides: TGCAGCGTTCTACCGAACACCGGGGAGCTGTTTTTT. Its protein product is CSVLPNTGELFF.

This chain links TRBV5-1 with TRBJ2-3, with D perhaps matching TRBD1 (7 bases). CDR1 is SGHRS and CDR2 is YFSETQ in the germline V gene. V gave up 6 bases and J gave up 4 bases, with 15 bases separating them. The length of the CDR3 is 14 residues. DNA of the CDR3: TGCGCCAGCACCTATGGAGGGGGCGCAGATACGCAGTATTTT. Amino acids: CASTYGGGADTQYF.

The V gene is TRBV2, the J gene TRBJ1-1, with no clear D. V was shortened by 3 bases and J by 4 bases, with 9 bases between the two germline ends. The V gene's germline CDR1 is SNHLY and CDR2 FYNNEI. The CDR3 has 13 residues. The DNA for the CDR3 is TGTGCCAGCAGTGACCTGCGTTCCACTGAAGCTTTCTTT. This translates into CASSDLRSTEAFF.

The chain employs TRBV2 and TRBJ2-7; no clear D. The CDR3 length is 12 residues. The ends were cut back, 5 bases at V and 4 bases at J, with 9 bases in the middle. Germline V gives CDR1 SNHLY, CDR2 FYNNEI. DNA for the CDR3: TGTGCCAGCAGTTATTCGGGTTACGAGCAGTACTTC. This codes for CASSYSGYEQYF.

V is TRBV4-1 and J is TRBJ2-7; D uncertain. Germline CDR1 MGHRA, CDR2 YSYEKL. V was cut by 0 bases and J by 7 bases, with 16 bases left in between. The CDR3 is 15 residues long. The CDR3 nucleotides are TGCGCCAGCAGCCAAGATCAGAGGTCGACCCGGGAGCAGTACTTC. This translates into CASSQDQRSTREQYF.

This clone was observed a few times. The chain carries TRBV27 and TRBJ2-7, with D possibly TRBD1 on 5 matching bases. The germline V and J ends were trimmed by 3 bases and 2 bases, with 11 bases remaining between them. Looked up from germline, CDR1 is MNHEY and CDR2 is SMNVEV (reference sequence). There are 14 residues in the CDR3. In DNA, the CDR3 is TGTGCCAGCAGTTTTAATGGGGCAGCCTACGAGCAGTACTTC. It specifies CASSFNGAAYEQYF.

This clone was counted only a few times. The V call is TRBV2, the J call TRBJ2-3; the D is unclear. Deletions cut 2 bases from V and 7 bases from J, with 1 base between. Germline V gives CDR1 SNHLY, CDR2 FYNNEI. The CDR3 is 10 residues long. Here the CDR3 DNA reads TGTGCCAGCAGTGAAAATACGCAGTATTTT. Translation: CASSENTQYF.

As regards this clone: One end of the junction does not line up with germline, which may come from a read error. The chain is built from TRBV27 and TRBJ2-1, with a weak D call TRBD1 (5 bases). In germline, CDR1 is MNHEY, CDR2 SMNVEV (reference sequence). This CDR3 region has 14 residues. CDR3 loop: CASNRGGSYNEQFF. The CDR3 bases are TGTGCGAGCAATAGGGGCGGCTCCTACAATGAGCAGTTCTTC.

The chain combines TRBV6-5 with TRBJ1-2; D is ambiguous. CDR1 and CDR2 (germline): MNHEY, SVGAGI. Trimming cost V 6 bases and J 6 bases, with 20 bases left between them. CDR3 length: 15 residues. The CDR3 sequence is CASRSPGLRGDGYTF. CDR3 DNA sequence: TGTGCCAGCAGATCACCGGGCCTACGGGGAGATGGCTACACCTTC.

The CDR3: CASARGTEAFF. CDR3 DNA sequence: TGTGCCAGCGCCAGGGGGACTGAAGCTTTCTTT. J is TRBJ1-1 and V is TRBV6-1; 7 nucleotides align to TRBD1. CDR3 size: 11 residues. Trimming cost V 8 bases and J 5 bases; bases outside gene matches: 2. CDR1 is MNHNS and CDR2 is SASEGT in the germline V gene.

The chain's CDR3 is CASSYFIGTGEYIQYF. CDR3 coding DNA: TGTGCCAGCAGTTACTTCATAGGGACAGGGGAGTACATTCAGTACTTC. The genes are TRBV6-5 and TRBJ2-4, with 10 bases that match TRBD1. The germline V gene has CDR1 MNHEY and CDR2 SVGAGI. The ends lost 1 base at V and 8 bases at J; junction bases unmatched: 8. CDR3 size: 16 residues.

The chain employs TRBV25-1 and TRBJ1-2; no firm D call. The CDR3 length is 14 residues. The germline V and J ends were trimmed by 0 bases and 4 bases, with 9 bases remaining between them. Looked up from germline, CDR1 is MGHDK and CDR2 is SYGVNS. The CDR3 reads CASSEYEQSYGYTF. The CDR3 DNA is TGTGCCAGCAGTGAATATGAACAGTCCTATGGCTACACCTTC.

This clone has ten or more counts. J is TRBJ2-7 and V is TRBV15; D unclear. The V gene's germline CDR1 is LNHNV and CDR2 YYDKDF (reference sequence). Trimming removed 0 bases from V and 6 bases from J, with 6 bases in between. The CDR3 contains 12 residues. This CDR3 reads CATSRDVSEQYF. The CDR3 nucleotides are TGTGCCACCAGCAGAGACGTAAGCGAGCAGTACTTC.

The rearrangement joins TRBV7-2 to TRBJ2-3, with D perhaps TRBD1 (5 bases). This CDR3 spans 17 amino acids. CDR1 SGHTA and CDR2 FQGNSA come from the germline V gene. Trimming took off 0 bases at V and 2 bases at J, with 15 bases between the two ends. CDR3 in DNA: TGTGCCAGCAGCTTAGCCGGCAGGGCACCTACCACAGATACGCAGTATTTT. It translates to CASSLAGRAPTTDTQYF.

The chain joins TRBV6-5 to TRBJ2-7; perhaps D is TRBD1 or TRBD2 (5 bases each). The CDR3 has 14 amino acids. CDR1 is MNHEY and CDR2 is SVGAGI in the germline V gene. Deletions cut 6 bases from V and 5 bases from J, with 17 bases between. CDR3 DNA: TGTGCCAGCAGGTTGGGGCAGGGACGAAACGAGCAGTACTTC. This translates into CASRLGQGRNEQYF.

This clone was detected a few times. The CDR3 sequence: CASSAREESYGYTF. CDR3 bases: TGTGCCAGCAGTGCAAGAGAGGAGTCTTATGGCTACACCTTC. The chain is built from TRBV6-5 and TRBJ1-2; D is ambiguous. The germline CDR1 and CDR2 sequences are MNHEY and SVGAGI. The CDR3 spans 14 residues. The V end lost 5 bases, the J end lost 5 bases, and 15 bases lay between the germline ends.

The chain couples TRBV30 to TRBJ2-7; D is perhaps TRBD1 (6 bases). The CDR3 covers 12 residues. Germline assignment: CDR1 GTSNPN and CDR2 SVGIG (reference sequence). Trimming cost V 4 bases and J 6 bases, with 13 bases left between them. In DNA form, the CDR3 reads TGTGCCTGGAACAGGGACGTGAGCGAGCAGTACTTC. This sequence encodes CAWNRDVSEQYF.

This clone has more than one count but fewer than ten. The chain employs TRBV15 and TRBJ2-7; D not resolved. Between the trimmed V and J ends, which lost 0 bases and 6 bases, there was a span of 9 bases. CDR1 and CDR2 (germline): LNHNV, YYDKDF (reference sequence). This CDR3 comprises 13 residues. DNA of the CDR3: TGTGCCACCAGCAGAGATCAAAGGGCCGAGCAGTACTTC. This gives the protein CATSRDQRAEQYF.

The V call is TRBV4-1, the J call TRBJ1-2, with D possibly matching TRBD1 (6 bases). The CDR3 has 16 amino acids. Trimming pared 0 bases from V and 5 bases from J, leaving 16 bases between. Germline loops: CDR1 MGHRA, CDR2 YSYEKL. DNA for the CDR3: TGCGCCAGCAGCCAAGAGAGGCAGGGGATCAGTTATGGCTACACCTTC. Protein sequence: CASSQERQGISYGYTF.